A single sample gave rise to the 11 T cell receptor beta chains below, sequenced in a study of Ad26.COV2.S vaccination and SARS-CoV-2 variants. Stated treatment: 15 to 20 received Ad26.COV2.S at low or high dose, single or two shots; five or six received placebo; per-sample allocation not given. Specimen acquisition occurred on day 63 following the initial vaccine or placebo injection. Assay: immunoSEQ multiplex PCR; the TCRdb copy retains only in-frame clones and omits some. This sample has around 300,000 clones, with around 90% found just once. Sequenced here: peripheral blood, sampled in a trial of Ad26.COV2.S vaccine versus placebo. These receptor sequences come from a person aged 18-65 years who received the Ad26.COV2.S COVID-19 vaccine or a placebo.

The CDR3 loop reads CASMRPRAEAFF. The CDR3 DNA sequence: TGTGCCAGCATGAGGCCTCGGGCTGAAGCTTTCTTT. The chain has TRBV6-5 and TRBJ1-1; D gene uncertain. Trimming removed 7 bases at V and 6 bases at J, with 12 bases between. This CDR3 comprises 12 residues. Germline CDR1 is MNHEY and CDR2 is SVGAGI.

This clone was seen a few times. The chain combines TRBV14 with TRBJ1-6; D uncertain. This CDR3 region has 16 residues. The ends were cut back, 2 bases at V and 4 bases at J, with 12 bases in the middle. Germline lookup yields CDR1 SGHDN and CDR2 FVKESK. DNA of the CDR3: TGTGCCAGCAGCCAAAACTACCCAAATTATAATTCACCCCTCCACTTT. Its protein is CASSQNYPNYNSPLHF.

The V call is TRBV3-1 (or the pseudogene TRBV3-2), the J call TRBJ1-3; D is undetermined. Deletions cut 3 bases from V and 4 bases from J, with 19 bases between. This CDR3 contains 17 residues. Germline V gene lookup returns CDR1 LGHDT and CDR2 YNNKEL (reference sequence). CDR3 bases: TGTGCCAGCAGCCAGCTCCAAATAGGCGTATACGGAAACACCATATATTTT. It encodes CASSQLQIGVYGNTIYF.

CDR3 nucleotide sequence: TGTGCTAGTGGTTTGGAGGCCGGGACACCAGCTTTCTTT. This translates into CASGLEAGTPAFF. The chain recombines TRBV12-5 with TRBJ1-1; TRBD1 is a possible D gene (6 bases). Trimming removed 1 base from V and 10 bases from J, with 13 bases in between. Germline CDR1 LGHNT, CDR2 FRNRAP. The CDR3 extends over 13 amino acids.

The rearrangement links TRBV7-8 to TRBJ2-3, with no clear D. CDR3 length equals 18 residues. Trimming removed 3 bases at V and 3 bases at J, with 22 bases between. Germline values: CDR1 SGHVS, CDR2 FQNEAQ. CDR3 coding DNA: TGTGCCAGCAGCTTCCAGGCCCTCCGGAAAAGGAGTACAGATACGCAGTATTTT. As protein: CASSFQALRKRSTDTQYF. Complete variable domain (other parts from reference TRBV7-8 and TRBJ2-3): GAGVSQSPRYKVAKRGQDVALRCDPISGHVSLFWYQQALGQGPEFLTYFQNEAQLDKSGLPSDRFFAERPEGSVSTLKIQRTQQEDSAVYLCASSFQALRKRSTDTQYFGPGTRLTVL.

The CDR3 is CASRSPRVFTEAFF. The CDR3 nucleotides are TGTGCCAGCAGGTCCCCGAGGGTGTTCACTGAAGCTTTCTTT. The chain carries TRBV27 and TRBJ1-1; D is ambiguous. The V end was cut by 6 bases, the J end by 4 bases, with 15 bases between. CDR3 length: 14 amino acids. Germline values: CDR1 MNHEY, CDR2 SMNVEV (reference sequence).

The CDR3 spells CASSYLGDQLQETQYF. In DNA, the CDR3 is TGTGCCAGCAGTTACTTGGGGGACCAGTTACAAGAGACCCAGTACTTC. V is TRBV6-5 and J is TRBJ2-5, with D possibly being TRBD1 or TRBD2 (5 bases each). Germline CDR1 is MNHEY and CDR2 is SVGAGI. V lost 1 base and J 2 bases, leaving 14 bases between the germline ends. CDR3 length equals 16 residues.

This clone is a singleton in its sample. This chain links TRBV28 with TRBJ2-7, with 8 bases lining up with TRBD1. CDR1 is MDHEN and CDR2 is SYDVKM in the germline V gene. This CDR3 is built from 16 residues. Trimming at V came to 5 bases and at J to 3 bases, leaving 12 bases not matched to a gene. This CDR3 reads CASSPYSGGVDYEQYF. DNA for the CDR3: TGTGCCAGCAGTCCCTATTCAGGGGGCGTCGACTACGAGCAGTACTTC.

The V and J genes are TRBV7-3 and TRBJ1-2, with 11 bases aligning to TRBD1. V trimming: 4 bases; J trimming: 3 bases; junction bases outside the gene matches: 4. Germline-derived CDR1 and CDR2 are SGHTA and FQGTGA. This CDR3 has 15 amino acids. The CDR3, as DNA: TGTGCCAGCAGCTCCGGGACAGGGGGGTACTATGGCTACACCTTC. Amino acid sequence: CASSSGTGGYYGYTF. The whole variable domain, remainder taken from reference TRBV7-3 and TRBJ1-2, is GAGVSQTPSNKVTEKGKYVELRCDPISGHTALYWYRQSLGQGPEFLIYFQGTGAADDSGLPNDRFFAVRPEGSVSTLKIQRTERGDSAVYLCASSSGTGGYYGYTFGSGTRLTVV.

V usage is TRBV6-6 and J usage is TRBJ2-7; no clear D gene. Deletions cut 2 bases from V and 7 bases from J, with 9 bases between. CDR3 length: 12 residues. Germline CDR1 MNHNY, CDR2 SVGAGI (reference sequence). The CDR3, as DNA: TGTGCCAGCAGTTACGAGGAAAAGGAGCAGTACTTC. Translated: CASSYEEKEQYF.

This chain links TRBV6-6 with TRBJ1-5; 9 positions match TRBD1. CDR1 is MNHNY and CDR2 is SVGAGI in the germline V gene (reference sequence). The CDR3 length is 15 residues. V lost 6 bases to trimming and J lost 6 bases; unmatched junction nucleotides: 9. This CDR3 is CASRRDREGGQPQHF. CDR3 DNA sequence: TGTGCCAGCAGACGGGACAGGGAAGGGGGTCAGCCCCAGCATTTT.